This T cell receptor (beta chain) emerged from a study of blood T cells in healthy people across ages. A second 7 to 11 cycle PCR used barcoded and J-beta primers. TCRdb reprocessed the 5' RACE reads via MiXCR and lists one record per CDR3 protein. The sample lists roughly 800,000 distinct CDR3 sequences, more than 20% occurring once. The ends lost 7 bases at V and 0 bases at J; junction bases unmatched: 8. Germline V lookup: CDR1 SQVTM, CDR2 ANQGSEA. The CDR3 contains 16 residues. Staff drew roughly 10 milliliters of peripheral blood from each donor. The sample also formed part of further work on T cells of mothers and their children.

V is TRBV29-1 and J is TRBJ2-2; 10 nucleotides align to TRBD2. The specimen was blood. The TCR sequence derives from a boy aged 10-17 years in good health. CDR3 amino acids: CSAATTSGANTGELFF. CDR3 bases: TGCAGCGCCGCTACTACTAGCGGGGCGAACACCGGGGAGCTGTTTTTT.